A selection of T cell receptor beta chains follows, all from one sample in a study of OX40 agonist ivuxolimab in advanced cancers. Method: immunoSEQ multiplex PCR; TCRdb's copy keeps in-frame clones and lacks some. The sample carries fewer than 45,000 clones, roughly 90% recorded once. Sequencing used CD4+ or CD8+ T cells sorted from blood, obtained in a trial of the OX40 agonist ivuxolimab. Source of these receptors: an adult with an advanced solid tumor such as melanoma, head and neck, liver or kidney cancer. Both conserved end residues are part of each CDR3. The D gene is left open where the match is weak.

TGCAGCGTTCATGATAGGACAGGGGGCACTGAAGCTTTCTTT | CSVHDRTGGTEAFF | TRBJ1-1 | TRBV29-1 | TRBD1 | 14
TGTGCCAGTTCGGGCGGTGGGGGAAACTATGGCTACACCTTC | CASSGGGGNYGYTF | TRBJ1-2 | TRBV9 | . | 14
TGTGCCAGCAGCAATGGGATGCGGCAGCCCCAGCATTTT | CASSNGMRQPQHF | TRBJ1-5 | TRBV7-8 | . | 13
TGTGCCAGCAGCCAAGAGTCCACGGACTGGGCCCAGTACTTC | CASSQESTDWAQYF | TRBJ2-5 | TRBV4-2 | . | 14
TGTGCCAGCAGCTTAGGACAGACTTCATTCATGAACACTGAAGCTTTCTTT | CASSLGQTSFMNTEAFF | TRBJ1-1 | TRBV5-4 | . | 17
TGCGCCAGCAGCTTGGACGGGGGGAGCACAGATACGCAGTATTTT | CASSLDGGSTDTQYF | TRBJ2-3 | TRBV5-1 | TRBD2 | 15
TGTGCTAGCTCCTATAAGGAGCGGGTGCGGGTGGGGAGCACAGATACGCAGTATTTT | CASSYKERVRVGSTDTQYF | TRBJ2-3 | TRBV7-7 | . | 19
TGTGCCAGCAGTTACAGGGGACAGAACTATGGCTACACCTTC | CASSYRGQNYGYTF | TRBJ1-2 | TRBV6-5 | TRBD1 | 14
TGCGCCAGCAGCTTGGGCGTAACTAATGAAAAACTGTTTTTT | CASSLGVTNEKLFF | TRBJ1-4 | TRBV5-1 | . | 14
TGTGCCAGCTCCATTCAAGAGACCCAGTACTTC | CASSIQETQYF | TRBJ2-5 | TRBV18 | . | 11